Presented here are 24 T cell receptor beta chains from one specimen sequenced in a study of T cell responses to AZD1222 COVID-19 vaccine. The data were produced by immunoSEQ multiplex PCR, yet TCRdb's version contains in-frame clones alone and is incomplete. The sample shows approximately 76,000 clones, approximately 89% of them seen only once. This specimen consisted of peripheral blood, obtained on day 0 of AZD1222 vaccination. Source of these receptors: an adult in good health.

The rearrangement links TRBV27 to TRBJ2-7, with unresolved D. Germline V gene lookup returns CDR1 MNHEY and CDR2 SMNVEV (reference sequence). This CDR3 is 14 amino acids long. Trimming shortened V by 1 base and J by 0 bases, and 7 bases separated the two germline ends. The CDR3 DNA is TGTGCCAGCAGTTTATTGGGCGGCTCCTACGAGCAGTACTTC. The encoded protein is CASSLLGGSYEQYF.

The chain joins TRBV13 to TRBJ2-1; D tentatively reads TRBD1 or TRBD2 (6 bases each). V lost 5 bases and J 6 bases, leaving 35 bases between the germline ends. The CDR3 spans 21 residues. In germline, CDR1 is PRHDT, CDR2 FYEKMQ (reference sequence). CDR3 bases: TGTGCCAGCAGCATAATAGGTGTGGGGGGCACCGCCGAGCCCACCCTCAATGAGCAGTTCTTC. This sequence encodes CASSIIGVGGTAEPTLNEQFF.

As for this clone: Additional DNA sequences in this sample encode the identical CDR3. This sequence joins TRBV19 and TRBJ1-1, with D unclear. This CDR3 spans 11 amino acids. The germline CDR1 and CDR2 sequences are LNHDA and SQIVND (reference sequence). Trimming shortened V by 3 bases and J by 5 bases, and 4 bases separated the two germline ends. The CDR3, as DNA: TGTGCCAGTAGTATTGTGACTGAAGCTTTCTTT. This translates into CASSIVTEAFF.

The rearrangement links TRBV6-6 to TRBJ2-7; 7 bases agree with TRBD2. This CDR3 comprises 14 residues. Germline V gene lookup returns CDR1 MNHNY and CDR2 SVGAGI (reference sequence). The junction had 8 bases not matched to a gene; V was cut back by 5 bases and J by 4 bases. In DNA form, the CDR3 reads TGTGCCAGCAGTGCCGGGAGGATCCTTTACGAGCAGTACTTC. Its protein is CASSAGRILYEQYF.

The chain employs TRBV11-2 and TRBJ1-2; D gene ambiguous. There are 14 residues in the CDR3. Germline loops: CDR1 SGHAT, CDR2 FQNNGV. Deletions cut 5 bases from V and 8 bases from J, with 18 bases between. The CDR3 protein is CASSPPASDEGYTF. CDR3 DNA: TGTGCCAGCAGCCCTCCGGCCTCCGACGAGGGCTACACCTTC.

With regard to this clone: The junction shows a germline mismatch at one end, possibly a read error. The CDR3 DNA reads TGCAGCGCTGAACTAGCGGGAGGAGGTTACGAGCAGTACTTC. Translated, it gives CSAELAGGGYEQYF. This chain connects TRBV29-1 to TRBJ2-7, with TRBD2 matching over 12 bases. The CDR3 sequence is 14 residues long. Germline loops: CDR1 SQVTM, CDR2 ANQGSEA.

This chain connects TRBV6-2 or TRBV6-3 to TRBJ2-3; 8 bases are shared with TRBD2. CDR1 is MNHEY and CDR2 is SVGEGT in the germline V gene. The CDR3 loop spans 14 amino acids. With 5 bases clipped from V and 1 base from J, the junction kept 2 bases outside the gene matches. CDR3 loop: CASSRAGGTDTQYF. The CDR3 region has the DNA TGTGCCAGCAGTCGAGCGGGGGGCACAGATACGCAGTATTTT.

The sample holds one count of this clone. The gene calls are TRBV30 and TRBJ1-2; no reliable D call. CDR3 length equals 11 residues. V lost 5 bases and J lost 0, with 4 bases in between. Germline V gene data show CDR1 as GTSNPN and CDR2 as SVGIG (reference sequence). CDR3 nucleotide sequence: TGTGCCTGGGGGACTAACTATGGCTACACCTTC. As protein: CAWGTNYGYTF.

The rearrangement uses TRBV7-6 and TRBJ2-7, with 13 bases matching TRBD2. Germline V gene sequence: CDR1 SGHVS, CDR2 FNYEAQ. J was trimmed by 2 bases and V by 1 base; bases with no gene match: 5. The CDR3 has 17 residues. The CDR3 DNA is TGTGCCAGCAGCTTAGGGACTAGCGGGAGCCTGACCTACGAGCAGTACTTC. It yields the protein CASSLGTSGSLTYEQYF.

The rearrangement joins TRBV7-9 to TRBJ2-1; D gene ambiguous. Germline values: CDR1 SEHNR, CDR2 FQNEAQ (reference sequence). Trimming shortened V by 3 bases and J by 6 bases, and 9 bases separated the two germline ends. The length of the CDR3 is 13 residues. This CDR3 is CASSLIQFNEQFF. CDR3 nucleotides: TGTGCCAGCAGCTTGATTCAATTCAATGAGCAGTTCTTC.

The chain employs TRBV28 and TRBJ1-6; 8 bases agree with TRBD1. The CDR3 runs to 14 residues. V shed 9 bases and J 10 bases; nucleotides not matched to a gene: 11. Germline lookup yields CDR1 MDHEN and CDR2 SYDVKM. CDR3 sequence reads: CASTNRGFSSPLHF. CDR3 nucleotide sequence: TGTGCCAGTACTAACAGGGGGTTTAGCTCACCCCTCCACTTT.

V gene TRBV7-9 combines with J gene TRBJ1-6; 9 bases are shared with TRBD1. J gave up 3 bases and V 1 base, and 4 bases lay outside the gene matches. Germline CDR1 reads SEHNR; CDR2 reads FQNEAQ (reference sequence). The CDR3 runs 17 residues. The DNA of the CDR3 is TGTGCCAGCAGCTTAGAAGGGACAGGGTTCTATAATTCACCCCTCCACTTT. It encodes CASSLEGTGFYNSPLHF.

The rearrangement links TRBV28 to TRBJ1-2; D is perhaps TRBD1 (5 bases). The ends were cut back, 6 bases at V and 7 bases at J, with 24 bases in the middle. CDR1 is MDHEN and CDR2 is SYDVKM in the germline V gene. This CDR3 comprises 16 residues. DNA of the CDR3: TGTGCCAGCAGCCTCATCGAAGGGGCCGCAGTCGGTGGCTACACCTTC. This sequence encodes CASSLIEGAAVGGYTF.

V gene TRBV7-9 combines with J gene TRBJ2-1; D is possibly TRBD2 (5 bases). V was trimmed by 5 bases and J by 8 bases, leaving 10 bases between them. The CDR3 length is 12 residues. Germline assignment: CDR1 SEHNR and CDR2 FQNEAQ (reference sequence). The CDR3 DNA is TGTGCCAGCAGCCATAGCGCCGATGAGCAGTTCTTC. Protein product: CASSHSADEQFF.

The chain couples TRBV7-7 to TRBJ2-7; 7 positions agree with TRBD1. CDR1 is SSHAT, CDR2 FNYEAQ, per germline (reference sequence). V shed 1 base and J 5 bases; nucleotides not matched to a gene: 8. This CDR3 spans 15 amino acids. This chain's CDR3 is CASSLEPTGSHEQYF. Here the CDR3 DNA reads TGTGCCAGCAGCTTAGAGCCGACAGGGTCCCACGAGCAGTACTTC.

CDR3 sequence reads: CASRAGTSGSWYF. Written as DNA, the CDR3 is TGTGCCAGCAGGGCCGGGACTAGCGGATCTTGGTACTTC. The chain combines TRBV7-9 with TRBJ2-7, with 11 bases identical to TRBD2. Unmatched junction bases numbered 10, after V lost 6 bases and J lost 12 bases. This CDR3 is built from 13 residues. CDR1 and CDR2 (germline): SEHNR, FQNEAQ (reference sequence).

The chain recombines TRBV9 with TRBJ2-7; D remains unclear. Looked up from germline, CDR1 is SGDLS and CDR2 is YYNGEE. V lost 1 base and J 3 bases, leaving 8 bases between the germline ends. The CDR3 has 13 residues. CDR3 sequence reads: CASSVNWSYEQYF. In nucleotides, the CDR3 is TGTGCCAGCAGCGTAAATTGGAGCTACGAGCAGTACTTC. Together with reference TRBV9 and TRBJ2-7, the CDR3 gives the full variable domain: DSGVTQTPKHLITATGQRVTLRCSPRSGDLSVYWYQQSLDQGLQFLIQYYNGEERAKGNILERFSAQQFPDLHSELNLSSLELGDSALYFCASSVNWSYEQYFGPGTRLTVT.

This chain links TRBV25-1 with TRBJ2-7, with a possible D match to TRBD1 (5 bases). With 2 bases removed from V and 7 bases from J, the gap between germline ends came to 15 bases. Per the germline V gene, CDR1 is MGHDK and CDR2 is SYGVNS. The CDR3 contains 14 residues. CDR3: CASSERQGGREQYF. In DNA, the CDR3 is TGTGCCAGCAGTGAACGGCAGGGTGGTCGGGAGCAGTACTTC.

This chain connects TRBV14 to TRBJ2-2; no firm D call. From germline, CDR1 is SGHDN and CDR2 FVKESK. The CDR3 totals 13 residues. Trimming cost V 3 bases and J 7 bases, with 9 bases left between them. The CDR3, as DNA: TGTGCCAGCAGCCAGGTACAGAGCGGGGAGCTGTTTTTT. Translated, it gives CASSQVQSGELFF.

The table lists this clone with a count of one. The chain is built from TRBV7-9 and TRBJ2-7; TRBD1 agrees at 10 bases. J gave up 1 base and V 5 bases, and 11 bases lay outside the gene matches. This CDR3 contains 17 residues. Germline values: CDR1 SEHNR, CDR2 FQNEAQ (reference sequence). The CDR3 region has the DNA TGTGCCAGCAGCCCCCGGGACAGGGGTCAAGGGTCCTACGAGCAGTACTTC. It encodes CASSPRDRGQGSYEQYF.

This chain uses TRBV19 with TRBJ2-7, with a weak D call TRBD1 (7 bases). CDR1 is LNHDA, CDR2 SQIVND, per germline (reference sequence). Trimming took 6 bases from V and 4 from J, leaving 13 bases between them. The CDR3 is 13 amino acids. CDR3 region: CASRPRGTYEQYF. CDR3 DNA sequence: TGTGCCAGTAGACCCAGGGGGACTTACGAGCAGTACTTC.

The chain has TRBV7-8 and TRBJ2-5, with D uncertain. CDR1 is SGHVS, CDR2 FQNEAQ, per germline. V dropped 5 bases and J dropped 2 bases, with 6 bases sitting between them. This CDR3 is 12 amino acids long. CDR3 region: CASSRLQETQYF. CDR3 bases: TGTGCCAGCAGCAGGCTGCAAGAGACCCAGTACTTC.

In this sample, this clone turned up a few times. The gene calls are TRBV19 and TRBJ2-5; D is perhaps TRBD1 (5 bases). Trimming left V 3 bases short and J 6 bases short, with 8 bases between. The CDR3 totals 12 residues. Germline assignment: CDR1 LNHDA and CDR2 SQIVND (reference sequence). CDR3 sequence: CASSIAGQTQYF. The DNA for the CDR3 is TGTGCCAGTAGTATTGCAGGGCAGACCCAGTACTTC.

J is TRBJ2-7 and V is TRBV27; D perhaps matches TRBD1 (5 bases). The CDR3 loop spans 15 amino acids. Germline values: CDR1 MNHEY, CDR2 SMNVEV (reference sequence). Trimming stripped 1 base from V and 3 bases from J, with 13 bases between. The CDR3 protein is CASSLYPTGVYEQYF. In DNA form, the CDR3 reads TGTGCCAGCAGTTTATATCCCACAGGCGTCTACGAGCAGTACTTC.